This entry concerns a single T cell receptor beta chain. What this receptor recognizes is not known. Per-base qualities were not stored, and no clone one base away is much larger. V has 5 bases trimmed and J has 0 bases trimmed; junction bases matching no gene number 7. The germline V gene encodes CDR1 SGHVS and CDR2 FQNEAQ. Its CDR3 holds 16 amino acids, cysteine through phenylalanine. The kept DNA is CDR3 alone, 48 bases in frame from the first base. This sample is drawn from a study of CD8+CD57+ T cells in acquired aplastic anemia (dated by TCRdb to about 2018). In the study overall: Extracted DNA from sorted CD4+ and CD8+ cells averaged about 2.9 ug, ranging from about 0.19 to 30 ug. A CD8+CD57+ expansion meant a frequency higher than the mean frequency seen in healthy subjects. The full study reports these points: Roughly 30 CD8+ CDR3 sequences were found to be shared between patients and controls, but these sequences appeared to be highly expressed in patients and within the immunodominant clones of the patients. Patients and healthy controls showed no significant difference in CD8+ Simpson's diversity (P=0.060).

The patients picked for sequencing were ones in whom flow cytometry had shown an expansion of CD8+CD57+ cells. Every patient had a diagnosis of severe acquired aplastic anemia based on International Study of Aplastic Anemia and Agranulocytosis and Camitta criteria. No therapy had been received by the patients at the time of blood sampling. In the study, sorted CD4+ and CD8+ blood T cells from patients with severe aplastic anemia and from healthy subjects underwent deep sequencing of TCR repertoires. Patients were enrolled in the USA under clinicaltrials.gov protocols 00001620, 01623167, 00001397, 00071045, 00081523 and 00961064. Ficoll-Paque density gradient centrifugation was used to isolate peripheral blood mononuclear cells. Before DNA extraction, CD4+ and CD8+ T cells were sorted by FACS or by magnetic beads. TCR beta VDJ combination and CDR3 sequence profiling used genomic DNA as the template. An Illumina HiSeq 2000 was the platform used for TCR repertoire sequencing. Per the authors' processing: TRBV/TRBJ rearrangement plots, CDR3 size and DJ length profiles, and Simpson's diversity index were used to assess repertoires. The most abundant DNA sequence in the deep sequencing data was defined as the immunodominant clone. CDR3 amino acid sequences were checked for sharing between subjects and were compared against published repertoires and the VDJdb database. TCRdb reanalyzed the raw reads on its own, using fastp at Q25 for trimming and MiXCR for clone calling, and kept in-frame beta chains. Entries are consolidated by CDR3 protein sequence, retaining the most common genes and DNA. The V and J calls were not made by the authors but by TCRdb's processing. This sample is represented by about 160,000 distinct CDR3 sequences; about two thirds of them were singletons. Clones ranked in the top ten supply 40% to 60% of the sample.

The receptor chain draws on TRBV7-8 and TRBJ2-7; 10 bases in the junction line up with TRBD2. The sample consisted of sorted CD4+, CD8+, or CD8+CD57+ T cells (not recorded which) from PBMCs. This TCR derives from a human donor with aplastic anemia. The CDR3: CASSPWTSGYSYEQYF. The nucleotide sequence is TGTGCCAGCAGCCCCTGGACTAGCGGATACTCCTACGAGCAGTACTTC. Where the CDR3 stops, the reference TRBV7-8 and TRBJ2-7 genes take over; the full variable domain is GAGVSQSPRYKVAKRGQDVALRCDPISGHVSLFWYQQALGQGPEFLTYFQNEAQLDKSGLPSDRFFAERPEGSVSTLKIQRTQQEDSAVYLCASSPWTSGYSYEQYFGPGTRLTVT.